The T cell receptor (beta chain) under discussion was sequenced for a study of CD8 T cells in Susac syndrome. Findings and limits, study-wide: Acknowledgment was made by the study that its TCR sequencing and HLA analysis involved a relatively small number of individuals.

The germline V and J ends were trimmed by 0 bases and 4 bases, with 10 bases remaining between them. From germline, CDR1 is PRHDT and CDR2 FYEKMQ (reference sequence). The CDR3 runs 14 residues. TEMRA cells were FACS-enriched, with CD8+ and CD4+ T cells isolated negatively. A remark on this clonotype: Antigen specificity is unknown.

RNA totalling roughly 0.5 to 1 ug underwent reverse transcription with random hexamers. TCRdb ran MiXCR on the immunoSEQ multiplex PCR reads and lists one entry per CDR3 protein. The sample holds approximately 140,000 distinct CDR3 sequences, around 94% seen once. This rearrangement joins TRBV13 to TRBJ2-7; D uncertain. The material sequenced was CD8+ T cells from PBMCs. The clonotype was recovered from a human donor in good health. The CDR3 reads CASSLGARLYEQYF. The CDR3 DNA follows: TGTGCCAGCAGCTTAGGGGCAAGGCTTTACGAGCAGTACTTC. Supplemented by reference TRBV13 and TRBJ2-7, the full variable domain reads AAGVIQSPRHLIKEKRETATLKCYPIPRHDTVYWYQQGPGQDPQFLISFYEKMQSDKGSIPDRFSAQQFSDYHSELNMSSLELGDSALYFCASSLGARLYEQYFGPGTRLTVT.